This T cell receptor beta chain derives from a study of T cells in Graves' hyperthyroidism and ophthalmopathy. V gave up 3 bases and J gave up 5 bases; unmatched junction bases: 6. The CDR3 has 14 residues. Germline V CDR1 and CDR2: MDHEN, SYDVKM. Researchers took RNA transcripts and amplified the TCR beta CDR3 regions from them. Researchers ran a first-round RT-PCR on the TCR CDR3 using the HTBI primer set. TCRdb re-derived calls from the multiplex PCR reads in MiXCR, one entry per CDR3 protein. The table has 600,000 to 700,000 distinct CDR3 sequences, roughly 14% seen once. This clonotype was found many times.

The V and J genes are TRBV28 and TRBJ2-5; 7 nucleotides match TRBD1. Sequencing was performed on blood. The receptor was isolated from a woman in her forties with Graves' ophthalmopathy. The CDR3 sequence is CASSLAQGVETQYF. For the CDR3, the DNA is TGTGCCAGCAGTTTGGCCCAGGGGGTGGAGACCCAGTACTTC.